Below, one TCR beta chain is given with its context. TCRdb reprocessed the RACE reads with MiXCR, giving one entry per CDR3 protein. The data contain 80,000 to 100,000 distinct CDR3 sequences, about 9.3% of them singletons. These data come from a study of human T cells and chemical hapten exposure. The overall study: Patch tests applied 0.01% DPC to the upper back, read at 6 days.

The CDR3 sequence is 15 residues long. Germline V gene sequence: CDR1 SEHNR, CDR2 FQNEAQ (reference sequence). V was shortened by 5 bases and J by 1 base, with 14 bases between the two germline ends. Described time point: patch test 2, 6 weeks after DPC sensitization. Treatment noted: therapeutic diphenylcyclopropenone sensitization with weekly scalp DPC. The receptor was isolated from a middle-aged woman with alopecia areata. Some clones in this sample may be carry-over from other donors' samples. The V gene is TRBV7-9, the J gene TRBJ1-2, with D maybe TRBD1 (6 bases). The sequenced sample was whole blood, obtained in connection with sensitization to the hapten diphenylcyclopropenone (DPC). For the CDR3, the DNA is TGTGCCAGCAGCCCGACAGGACGGATTAACTATGGCTACACCTTC. Its translation: CASSPTGRINYGYTF. The variable domain in full, with the rest retrieved from reference TRBV7-9 and TRBJ1-2, is DTGVSQNPRHKITKRGQNVTFRCDPISEHNRLYWYRQTLGQGPEFLTYFQNEAQLEKSRLLSDRFSAERPKGSFSTLEIQRTEQGDSAMYLCASSPTGRINYGYTFGSGTRLTVV.